The 13 T cell receptor beta chains in this list originate from one sample, sequenced in a study of T cells in Graves' hyperthyroidism and ophthalmopathy. Researchers took RNA transcripts and amplified the TCR beta CDR3 regions from them. The HTBI primer set served for first-round RT-PCR of the TCR CDR3. Each CDR3 protein gets one entry after TCRdb re-called the multiplex PCR reads with MiXCR. The sample carries about 640,000 distinct CDR3 sequences, 45% recorded once. The sequencing sample was made of peripheral blood or thyroid tissue (not recorded which). The receptors come from an adult man with Graves' disease, either hyperthyroidism or ophthalmopathy (not recorded which).

This clonotype appeared a few times. The chain employs TRBV6-5 and TRBJ2-7; D not resolved. There are 14 residues in the CDR3. V was trimmed by 6 bases and J by 2 bases, leaving 14 bases between them. The germline V gene has CDR1 MNHEY and CDR2 SVGAGI. The CDR3 sequence is CASSDSDNPYEQYF. DNA for the CDR3: TGTGCCAGCAGCGACTCTGACAACCCCTACGAGCAGTACTTC.

This chain joins TRBV29-1 and TRBJ1-2; perhaps TRBD1 as D (5 bases). The germline gives CDR1 SQVTM, CDR2 ANQGSEA. The CDR3 runs 16 residues. Deletions cut 3 bases from V and 4 bases from J, with 21 bases between. CDR3 amino acids: CSVDGLGRKKGYGYTF. As DNA, the CDR3 is TGCAGCGTTGACGGATTGGGGCGAAAGAAGGGCTATGGCTACACCTTC.

With respect to this clonotype: A read error is possible here, since a much larger clone lies one base away. This chain links TRBV10-3 with TRBJ2-7, with 8 bases aligning to TRBD1. The V gene end was trimmed by 5 bases and the J gene end by 3 bases; junction bases not matched to a gene: 6. Germline V gene lookup returns CDR1 ENHRY and CDR2 SYGVKD. The CDR3 spans 14 residues. The CDR3 nucleotides are TGTGCCATCAGTCCAGAGGGACAGGTCTACGAGCAGTACTTC. Protein product: CAISPEGQVYEQYF.

The V gene is TRBV7-8, the J gene TRBJ2-7; the match to TRBD1 covers 9 bases. V shed 5 bases, J shed 7 bases, and the junction held 12 bases outside the gene matches. The germline V gene has CDR1 SGHVS and CDR2 FQNEAQ. The CDR3 is 15 residues long. CDR3 coding DNA: TGTGCCAGCAGCGGCGACAGGGGGAACACCGGGGAGCAGTACTTC. Residues: CASSGDRGNTGEQYF.

The rearrangement joins TRBV7-2 to TRBJ2-7; 12 positions agree with TRBD1. V lost 6 bases to trimming and J lost 5 bases; unmatched junction nucleotides: 5. The CDR3 length is 14 residues. Per the germline V gene, CDR1 is SGHTA and CDR2 is FQGNSA. CDR3 amino acids: CASSRDRGRDEQYF. In DNA, the CDR3 is TGTGCCAGCAGTCGGGACAGGGGGCGGGACGAGCAGTACTTC.

This clonotype was seen more than once but under ten times. The DNA for the CDR3 is TGTGCCAGTAGCCCACGGGGACAGTACACTGAAGCTTTCTTT. It translates to CASSPRGQYTEAFF. The genes are TRBV19 and TRBJ1-1; 7 positions match TRBD1. V lost 6 bases, J lost 3 bases, and 7 bases stayed unmatched. The CDR3 has 14 amino acids. The germline V gene has CDR1 LNHDA and CDR2 SQIVND (reference sequence).

The chain links TRBV19 to TRBJ1-4; D might be TRBD1 (5 bases). Trimming took 4 bases from V and 7 from J, leaving 13 bases between them. CDR1 is LNHDA and CDR2 is SQIVND in the germline V gene (reference sequence). This CDR3 spans 14 amino acids. The CDR3 protein is CASSSRGVREKLFF. CDR3 DNA: TGTGCCAGTAGTAGCCGGGGCGTCCGTGAAAAACTGTTTTTT. Full variable domain (rest looked up from reference TRBV19 and TRBJ1-4): DGGITQSPKYLFRKEGQNVTLSCEQNLNHDAMYWYRQDPGQGLRLIYYSQIVNDFQKGDIAEGYSVSREKKESFPLTVTSAQKNPTAFYLCASSSRGVREKLFFGSGTQLSVL.

This clonotype was picked up a small number of times. The genes are TRBV7-8 and TRBJ1-1; TRBD1 might be the D (6 bases). Between the trimmed V and J ends, which lost 5 bases and 5 bases, there was a span of 18 bases. The CDR3 has 15 amino acids. Germline V gives CDR1 SGHVS, CDR2 FQNEAQ. The CDR3 DNA reads TGTGCCAGCAGCCAGGCCGGGACAAGGGGGACTGAAGCTTTCTTT. Protein product: CASSQAGTRGTEAFF.

This clonotype occurred a few times. The chain recombines TRBV7-9 with TRBJ1-1, with no clear D. Trimming removed 2 bases at V and 4 bases at J, with 11 bases between. The CDR3 has 14 residues. CDR1 and CDR2 (germline): SEHNR, FQNEAQ (reference sequence). The CDR3, as DNA: TGTGCCAGCAGCTTATTTGAGGTTGGCACTGAAGCTTTCTTT. Translated: CASSLFEVGTEAFF.

This clonotype was seen ten or more times. V gene TRBV12-3 or TRBV12-4 combines with J gene TRBJ1-1; D is ambiguous. The CDR3 is 11 amino acids. V was trimmed by 6 bases and J by 0 bases, leaving 2 bases between them. The CDR3 loop is CASRLNTEAFF. In nucleotides, the CDR3 is TGTGCCAGCAGATTGAACACTGAAGCTTTCTTT.

There are many counts of this clonotype. The V call is TRBV7-8, the J call TRBJ1-6, with unresolved D. Per the germline V gene, CDR1 is SGHVS and CDR2 is FQNEAQ. The CDR3 runs to 13 residues. The V gene lost 5 bases and the J gene lost 10 bases, with 12 bases spanning the gap. The CDR3 DNA follows: TGTGCCAGCAGCCGAAAAGTACGATCACCCCTCCACTTT. It is translated as CASSRKVRSPLHF.

On this clonotype: Sequence at one end of the junction differs from germline and may be a read error. The chain joins TRBV7-4 to TRBJ1-6; no definite D call. Germline V gene sequence: CDR1 SGHVT, CDR2 SQSDAQ. CDR3 length: 13 residues. This CDR3 is CVSSFEGGSPLHF. CDR3 sequence (DNA): TGTGTCAGCAGCTTTGAGGGAGGATCACCCCTCCACTTT.

In this sample, this clonotype turned up many times. V and J are TRBV2 and TRBJ2-5; 8 positions match TRBD1. The J segment lost 1 base and the V segment lost 6 bases, leaving 1 base of the junction unmatched. The germline gives CDR1 SNHLY, CDR2 FYNNEI. This CDR3 region has 13 residues. CDR3 sequence reads: CASSGQGQETQYF. In nucleotides, the CDR3 is TGTGCCAGCAGCGGACAGGGCCAAGAGACCCAGTACTTC.